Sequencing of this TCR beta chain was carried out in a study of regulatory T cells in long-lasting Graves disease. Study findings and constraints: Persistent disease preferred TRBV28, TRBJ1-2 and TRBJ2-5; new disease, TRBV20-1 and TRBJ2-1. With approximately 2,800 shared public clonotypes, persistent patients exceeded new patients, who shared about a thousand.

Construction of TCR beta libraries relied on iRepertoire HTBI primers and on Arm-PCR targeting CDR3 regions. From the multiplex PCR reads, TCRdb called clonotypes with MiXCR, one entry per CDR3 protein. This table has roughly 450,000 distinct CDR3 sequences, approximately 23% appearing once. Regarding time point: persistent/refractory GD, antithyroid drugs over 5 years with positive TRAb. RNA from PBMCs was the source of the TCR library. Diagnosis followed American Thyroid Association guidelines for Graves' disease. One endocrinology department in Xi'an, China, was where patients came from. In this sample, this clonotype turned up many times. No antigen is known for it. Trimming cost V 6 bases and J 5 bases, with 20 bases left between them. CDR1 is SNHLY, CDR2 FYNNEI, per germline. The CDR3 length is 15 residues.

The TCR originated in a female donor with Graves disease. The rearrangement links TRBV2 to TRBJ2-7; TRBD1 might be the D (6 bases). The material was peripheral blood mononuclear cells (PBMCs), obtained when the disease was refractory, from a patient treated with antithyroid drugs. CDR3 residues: CASRARTGPFDEQYF. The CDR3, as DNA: TGTGCCAGCAGAGCAAGAACAGGGCCCTTCGACGAGCAGTACTTC.